The clone carrying this T cell receptor beta chain was counted many times. No antigen is known for it. The read comes to an end 3 residues before the CDR3 does, leaving the germline J gene to fill in the end. Here immunoSEQ multiplex PCR was the method, and the copy in TCRdb shows in-frame clones only, minus some. The sample includes 16,000 or so clones, none of them occurring once. The CDR3 consists of 17 residues. V gave up 0 bases and J gave up 5 bases; unmatched junction bases: 14. The germline V gene encodes CDR1 DFQATT and CDR2 SNEGSKA (reference sequence). The entry originates in a study of T cell clonality in common variable immunodeficiency. Findings of the study overall: Compared with controls, CVID subjects had fewer shared TCRbeta clones. Reportedly, TCR beta sequences from common variable immunodeficiency showed fewer deletions and N-nucleotide insertions. CVID subjects had higher TCRbeta clonality than healthy controls, most marked in about a third.

This clonotype was obtained from a human donor with common variable immunodeficiency. The source material was peripheral blood mononuclear cells. The chain joins TRBV20-1 to TRBJ1-1, with TRBD1 matching 8 bases. The chain's CDR3 is CSARDKGQGALWTEAFF. CDR3 DNA (partial): TGCAGTGCTAGAGATAAGGGCCAGGGGGCTCTCTGGACTGAA.